The 12 T cell receptor beta chains in this list originate from one sample, sequenced in a study of T cells after yellow fever vaccination. TCRdb re-analysed the 5' RACE reads in MiXCR, keeping a single row per CDR3 protein. The sample has roughly 310,000 distinct CDR3 sequences; 8.5% to 9% are singletons. Source: PBMCs, taken on the day of the first yellow fever vaccination. These TCRs come from a man aged 18-30 years who received the YFV17D yellow fever vaccine.

The chain joins TRBV9 to TRBJ1-2; unclear D gene. Germline assignment: CDR1 SGDLS and CDR2 YYNGEE. The CDR3 sequence is 16 residues long. Trimming took 2 bases from V and 4 from J, leaving 18 bases between them. CDR3 DNA: TGTGCCAGCAGCGTCAACCAAGCCCCGAAGGTCTATGGCTACACCTTC. Its translation: CASSVNQAPKVYGYTF.

The chain is built from TRBV5-6 and TRBJ1-1, with 8 bases aligning to TRBD1. Per the germline V gene, CDR1 is SGHDT and CDR2 is YYEEEE. The CDR3 consists of 15 residues. V lost 0 bases to trimming and J lost 3 bases; unmatched junction nucleotides: 4. As DNA, the CDR3 is TGTGCCAGCAGCTTGGACGGGACAGGCTACACTGAAGCTTTCTTT. It translates to CASSLDGTGYTEAFF.

This chain connects TRBV27 to TRBJ2-4; D gene ambiguous. The V end lost 6 bases, the J end lost 3 bases, and 9 bases lay between the germline ends. This CDR3 has 13 residues. CDR1 is MNHEY, CDR2 SMNVEV, per germline (reference sequence). The CDR3 region has the DNA TGTGCCAGCAGGGGAAGAGTCAAAAACATTCAGTACTTC. Protein: CASRGRVKNIQYF.

The CDR3 loop reads CASSLAAGPSYNEQFF. CDR3 DNA: TGTGCCAGCAGCTTAGCTGCGGGGCCGTCCTACAATGAGCAGTTCTTC. V usage is TRBV7-9 and J usage is TRBJ2-1; weak D call: TRBD2 (6 bases). The CDR3 is made up of 16 amino acids. The germline V gene encodes CDR1 SEHNR and CDR2 FQNEAQ (reference sequence). Trimming pared 0 bases from V and 1 base from J, leaving 10 bases between. Supplemented by reference TRBV7-9 and TRBJ2-1, the full variable domain reads DTGVSQNPRHKITKRGQNVTFRCDPISEHNRLYWYRQTLGQGPEFLTYFQNEAQLEKSRLLSDRFSAERPKGSFSTLEIQRTEQGDSAMYLCASSLAAGPSYNEQFFGPGTRLTVL.

This clonotype was observed a handful of times. The chain is built from TRBV7-9 and TRBJ1-2; TRBD1 matches at 8 bases. The trim removed 6 bases at V and 5 bases at J, leaving 14 bases unmatched. The CDR3 loop spans 16 amino acids. The V gene's germline CDR1 is SEHNR and CDR2 FQNEAQ (reference sequence). CDR3 nucleotide sequence: TGTGCCAGCAGTTCCGGGTCAGGGGGCGTACTTTATGGCTACACCTTC. This gives the protein CASSSGSGGVLYGYTF.

The V and J genes are TRBV7-2 and TRBJ2-4; D gene uncertain. The CDR3 contains 14 residues. Germline V gives CDR1 SGHTA, CDR2 FQGNSA. V lost 1 base and J 0 bases, leaving 4 bases between the germline ends. CDR3 nucleotide sequence: TGTGCCAGCAGCTTAGTTGGAGCCAAAAACATTCAGTACTTC. Protein sequence: CASSLVGAKNIQYF.

The CDR3 here is CASSPGQETRDEQYV. CDR3 sequence (DNA): TGTGCCAGCAGTCCCGGACAGGAAACTCGCGACGAGCAGTACGTC. The rearrangement links TRBV28 to TRBJ2-7; 7 nucleotides line up with TRBD1. The CDR3 contains 15 residues. CDR1 is MDHEN, CDR2 SYDVKM, per germline. V lost 5 bases to trimming and J lost 5 bases; unmatched junction nucleotides: 12.

This clonotype was seen once. The J gene is TRBJ1-5, the V gene TRBV5-5; D is ambiguous. The germline V gene has CDR1 SGHKS and CDR2 YYEKEE (reference sequence). The CDR3 has 15 residues. The V end lost 0 bases, the J end lost 1 base, and 8 bases lay between the germline ends. The CDR3 reads CASSLGRRSNQPQHF. Written as DNA, the CDR3 is TGTGCCAGCAGCTTGGGTCGGCGAAGCAATCAGCCCCAGCATTTT.

This chain links TRBV4-2 with TRBJ1-1, with TRBD1 matching over 7 bases. Germline lookup yields CDR1 LGHNA and CDR2 YNFKEQ. The junction had 4 bases not matched to a gene; V was cut back by 1 base and J by 5 bases. This CDR3 is 14 amino acids long. CDR3 nucleotides: TGTGCCAGCAGCCAAGCAGGGGGGGTAACTGAAGCTTTCTTT. This sequence encodes CASSQAGGVTEAFF.

DNA for the CDR3: TGCGCCAGCAGCTTGATACAGCGGGGGGGAGGTGAGCAGTTCTTC. Its protein is CASSLIQRGGGEQFF. V usage is TRBV5-1 and J usage is TRBJ2-1, with 10 nucleotides matching TRBD2. With 1 base clipped from V and 9 bases from J, the junction kept 7 bases outside the gene matches. Per the germline V gene, CDR1 is SGHRS and CDR2 is YFSETQ. The CDR3 contains 15 residues.

J is TRBJ2-2 and V is TRBV4-2, with D maybe TRBD1 (5 bases). V lost 6 bases and J lost 6, with 17 bases in between. The CDR3 has 15 residues. Germline V gene data show CDR1 as LGHNA and CDR2 as YNFKEQ. The CDR3 reads CASSAQANAAGELFF. The CDR3 DNA reads TGTGCCAGCAGTGCACAGGCGAATGCGGCCGGGGAGCTGTTTTTT.

The J gene is TRBJ2-7, the V gene TRBV5-4, with D perhaps assigned TRBD1 or TRBD2 (5 bases each). V lost 0 bases, J lost 5 bases, and 15 bases lay in between. The CDR3 contains 15 residues. The germline V gene encodes CDR1 SGHNT and CDR2 YYREEE (reference sequence). DNA for the CDR3: TGTGCCAGCAGCTTGGGTGGGACCGCGTTCCACGAGCAGTACTTC. Translation: CASSLGGTAFHEQYF. Complete variable domain (other parts from reference TRBV5-4 and TRBJ2-7): ETGVTQSPTHLIKTRGQQVTLRCSSQSGHNTVSWYQQALGQGPQFIFQYYREEENGRGNFPPRFSGLQFPNYSSELNVNALELDDSALYLCASSLGGTAFHEQYFGPGTRLTVT.